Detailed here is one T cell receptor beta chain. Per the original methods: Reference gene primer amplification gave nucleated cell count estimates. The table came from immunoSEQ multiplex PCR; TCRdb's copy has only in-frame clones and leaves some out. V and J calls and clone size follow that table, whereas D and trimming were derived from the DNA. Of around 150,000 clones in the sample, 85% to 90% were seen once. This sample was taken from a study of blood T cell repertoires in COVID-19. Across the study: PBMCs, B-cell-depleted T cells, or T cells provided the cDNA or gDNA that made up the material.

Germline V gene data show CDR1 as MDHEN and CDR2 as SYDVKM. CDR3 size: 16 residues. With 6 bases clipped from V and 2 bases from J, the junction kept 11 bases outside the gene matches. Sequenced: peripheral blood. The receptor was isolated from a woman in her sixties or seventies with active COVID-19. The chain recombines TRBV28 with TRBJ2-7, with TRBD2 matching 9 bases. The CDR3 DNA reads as TGTGCCAGCAGGAGAATAGCGGGAGCGGGGGCCTACGAGCAGTACTTC. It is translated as CASRRIAGAGAYEQYF.